This T cell receptor beta chain was documented in a study of early stage breast cancer tumors. Study details: Of some 16 invasive breast tumors, 11 to 12 were hormone receptor-positive, HER2-negative.

Germline V gene data show CDR1 as ENHRY and CDR2 as SYGVKD. V was shortened by 4 bases and J by 0 bases, with 16 bases between the two germline ends. CDR3 size: 16 residues. The method was immunoSEQ multiplex PCR; TCRdb's version includes in-frame clones alone and lacks a portion of them. The table includes about 48,000 clones, approximately 83% detected once. The sequenced sample was blood. The gene calls are TRBV10-3 and TRBJ2-7, with D perhaps matching TRBD1 or TRBD2 (6 bases each). The sequence was collected from a person aged 45 to 59 with breast cancer. CDR3 protein: CAISVSPGASSYEQYF. The CDR3 DNA follows: TGTGCCATCAGTGTCTCCCCGGGGGCCAGCTCCTACGAGCAGTACTTC.